This T cell receptor beta chain was sequenced during a study of T cell clones after liver transplantation. Study summary: HCV positivity affected three of eight recipients; the rest lacked autoimmune or viral indications.

There are a few counts of this clone. This CDR3 has 14 amino acids. With 4 bases clipped from V and 1 base from J, the junction kept 0 bases outside the gene matches. In germline, CDR1 is SGHVS, CDR2 FQNEAQ. Clones were sequenced by immunoSEQ multiplex PCR, and TCRdb holds only the in-frame ones, with some missing. The sample holds 20,000 to 25,000 clones, about 77% seen once. The chain is built from TRBV7-8 and TRBJ2-4, with 8 bases that match TRBD1. This specimen was CD8+ T cells from blood, taken about 56 months after liver transplant. The sequence was obtained from a human patient who received a liver transplant. Some T cells may be the graft donor's. The CDR3 nucleotides read TGTGCCAGCAGCTGGGACAGGGCCAAAAACATTCAGTACTTC. Translation gives CASSWDRAKNIQYF.